A selection of T cell receptor beta chains follows, all from one sample in a study of patients and donors after allogeneic stem cell transplantation. One entry per CDR3 protein results from TCRdb running MiXCR on the RT-PCR reads. The repertoire consists of fewer than 500,000 distinct CDR3 sequences, with more than 15% occurring once and the leading ten covering around 7.2%. Sequencing was carried out using blood, either unsorted or a sorted T cell fraction (not recorded which). The receptor set was obtained from a human donor who was either an allogeneic HSCT recipient or a stem cell or donor lymphocyte infusion donor (not recorded which). It is not recorded whose cells these are; they may come from a transplant donor. CDR3s include the opening cysteine and the closing phenylalanine or tryptophan. D genes are given only for firm matches. Size tells how often a clone was seen (once, few, many) or the class of an expanded clone, and some rows leave it out.

clone size | J gene | D gene | V gene | CDR3 DNA | CDR3 protein
few | TRBJ2-1 | - | TRBV3-1 | TGTGCCAGCGGGATCGGAGATGAGCAGTTCTTC | CASGIGDEQFF
many | TRBJ1-5 | - | TRBV12-3/TRBV12-4 | TGTGCCAGCACCCTGAGTAATCAGCCCCAGCATTTT | CASTLSNQPQHF
few | TRBJ2-3 | - | TRBV7-8 | TGTGCCAGCAGCTTAGGGGGCGGTAGAGACTACTGGGATACGCAGTATTTT | CASSLGGGRDYWDTQYF
few | TRBJ2-7 | TRBD2 | TRBV15 | TGTGCCACCAGCAGTTCGGGGCTAGCGGGGTTCCACGAGCAGTACTTC | CATSSSGLAGFHEQYF
- | TRBJ2-1 | - | TRBV20-1 | TGCAGTGCTAGAGCGCCTGGGAGTACAGTGGGCAATGAGCAGTTCTTC | CSARAPGSTVGNEQFF
many | TRBJ2-7 | - | TRBV10-3 | TGTGCCATCAGTGCGCAGGGGGGGGGCGAGCAGTACTTC | CAISAQGGGEQYF
- | TRBJ2-1 | - | TRBV4-1 | TGCGCCAGCAGCCAAGCAGGGGCGGGAGCGGGGAACAATGAGCAGTTCTTC | CASSQAGAGAGNNEQFF
few | TRBJ2-1 | - | TRBV7-2 | TGTGCCAGCAGCCCTAACACGGGCTCCTACAATGAGCAGTTCTTC | CASSPNTGSYNEQFF
few | TRBJ2-7 | - | TRBV27 | TGTGCCAGCAGTTTATCGAGCCGGGGGCTTGGTTACGAGCAGTACTTC | CASSLSSRGLGYEQYF
few | TRBJ1-2 | - | TRBV2 | TGTGCCAGCAGGAGGGGCGCGAACTATGGCTACACCTTC | CASRRGANYGYTF
- | TRBJ1-2 | - | TRBV29-1 | TGCAGCGGAGTGGAGAACTATGGCTACACCTTC | CSGVENYGYTF
- | TRBJ1-1 | TRBD1 | TRBV7-2 | TGTGCCAGCAGCTTCGACAGGGGGCCCACTGAAGCTTTCTTT | CASSFDRGPTEAFF
many | TRBJ1-2 | - | TRBV12-3/TRBV12-4 | TGTGCCAGCAGTACGGATATGGATGGCTACACCTTC | CASSTDMDGYTF
many | TRBJ2-4 | - | TRBV12-3/TRBV12-4 | TGTGCCAGCAGCTTCGAAGGACGGGAATCCATTCAGTACTTC | CASSFEGRESIQYF
few | TRBJ2-3 | - | TRBV12-3/TRBV12-4 | TGTGCCAGCCACATTGGGCGCACAGATACGCAGTATTTT | CASHIGRTDTQYF
few | TRBJ1-2 | - | TRBV7-9 | TGTGCCAGCAGCTTAGGACAGGAGGATGGCTACACCTTC | CASSLGQEDGYTF
- | TRBJ2-7 | TRBD1 | TRBV6-2/TRBV6-3 | TGTGCCAGCAGAAGGACAGGGAAGAGGGCCTCCTACGAGCAGTACTTC | CASRRTGKRASYEQYF
many | TRBJ2-6 | TRBD1 | TRBV12-3/TRBV12-4 | TGTGCCAGCAGTTTGACAGGGTCACCTGGGGCCAACGTCCTGACTTTC | CASSLTGSPGANVLTF
- | TRBJ2-2 | - | TRBV5-1 | TGCGCCAGCAGCTACCTAGTCAGGAAGGACACCGGGGAGCTGTTTTTT | CASSYLVRKDTGELFF
- | TRBJ2-7 | TRBD1 | TRBV3-1 | TGTGCCAGCAGTCCCGGGACAGGGCTCGAGCAGTACTTC | CASSPGTGLEQYF
many | TRBJ2-7 | - | TRBV7-2 | TGTGCCAGCAGCAACACGGGACAACCCTCCTACGAGCAGTACTTC | CASSNTGQPSYEQYF